The 30 T cell receptor beta chains reported below all come from one sample, sequenced in a study of blood T cell repertoires in COVID-19. TCRdb's copy holds only in-frame clones and misses some; the assay was immunoSEQ multiplex PCR. The data show over 95,000 clones, about 85% seen once. Sequencing was done on a sample of peripheral blood. The receptor source for this set is a human donor in a cohort sampled during active COVID-19.

The chain joins TRBV18 to TRBJ2-2; perhaps TRBD1 as D (6 bases). Germline V gene data show CDR1 as KGHSH and CDR2 as LQKENI. This CDR3 contains 14 residues. V was shortened by 4 bases and J by 0 bases, with 6 bases between the two germline ends. CDR3 amino acids: CASSQGANTGELFF. DNA for the CDR3: TGTGCCAGCTCACAGGGGGCGAACACCGGGGAGCTGTTTTTT.

CDR3 sequence reads: CASSRQKNTEAFF. CDR3 nucleotide sequence: TGTGCCAGCAGCCGACAGAAAAACACTGAAGCTTTCTTT. The chain has TRBV6-5 and TRBJ1-1, with a weak D call TRBD1 (5 bases). CDR3 length equals 13 residues. The germline V gene has CDR1 MNHEY and CDR2 SVGAGI. V lost 6 bases and J 2 bases, leaving 10 bases between the germline ends.

The rearrangement joins TRBV10-2 to TRBJ2-3; 7 nucleotides agree with TRBD2. The V and J ends lost 7 bases and 6 bases, in that order; junction bases with no gene match: 13. Germline values: CDR1 WSHSY, CDR2 SAAADI. The CDR3 runs 15 residues. CDR3 loop: CASKLGGTGLDTQYF. In DNA form, the CDR3 reads TGCGCCAGCAAGTTGGGGGGGACTGGGTTGGATACGCAGTATTTT.

The chain combines TRBV3-1 (or the pseudogene TRBV3-2) with TRBJ2-1; a possible D gene is TRBD2 (5 bases). Germline V gives CDR1 LGHDT, CDR2 YNNKEL (reference sequence). Trimming removed 0 bases from V and 8 bases from J, with 20 bases in between. The CDR3 sequence is 17 residues long. The CDR3 sequence is CASSQESPGSYIDEQFF. The CDR3 bases are TGTGCCAGCAGCCAAGAAAGTCCGGGGTCCTATATCGATGAGCAGTTCTTC.

This rearrangement joins TRBV13 to TRBJ2-2, with 7 positions matching TRBD1. Trimming removed 5 bases from V and 4 bases from J; junction bases left unmatched: 7. CDR1 PRHDT and CDR2 FYEKMQ come from the germline V gene (reference sequence). The CDR3 has 15 amino acids. The CDR3 protein is CASSPGQAFTGELFF. The CDR3 DNA reads as TGTGCCAGCAGCCCCGGACAGGCGTTCACCGGGGAGCTGTTTTTT.

The J gene is TRBJ2-3, the V gene TRBV19; 8 positions match TRBD2. Germline CDR1 reads LNHDA; CDR2 reads SQIVND (reference sequence). Trimming removed 1 base from V and 5 bases from J; junction bases left unmatched: 8. This CDR3 contains 16 residues. The CDR3 bases are TGTGCCAGTAGTATAGGTGATAGCGGGGTTGGAGATACGCAGTATTTT. Protein: CASSIGDSGVGDTQYF. The full variable domain, rest sourced from reference TRBV19 and TRBJ2-3, is DGGITQSPKYLFRKEGQNVTLSCEQNLNHDAMYWYRQDPGQGLRLIYYSQIVNDFQKGDIAEGYSVSREKKESFPLTVTSAQKNPTAFYLCASSIGDSGVGDTQYFGPGTRLTVL.

This clone was seen a single time. CDR3 in amino acids: CASSLLGQGQSSYNEQFF. Written as DNA, the CDR3 is TGTGCCAGCAGCTTACTGGGACAGGGGCAGAGCTCCTACAATGAGCAGTTCTTC. This sequence joins TRBV11-3 and TRBJ2-1; 10 bases line up with TRBD1. This CDR3 has 18 residues. CDR1 is SGHNT and CDR2 is YENEEA in the germline V gene. Germline trimming cut 2 bases from V and 0 bases from J; bases unmatched to any gene: 7.

The chain uses TRBV4-2 and TRBJ1-5; D unresolved. V lost 1 base and J 3 bases, leaving 10 bases between the germline ends. The germline V gene has CDR1 LGHNA and CDR2 YNFKEQ. The CDR3 is made up of 15 amino acids. The CDR3 here is CASSQGAGFNQPQHF. The CDR3 DNA reads TGTGCCAGCAGCCAAGGGGCAGGATTCAATCAGCCCCAGCATTTT.

Only one count was recorded for this clone. The rearrangement joins TRBV7-3 to TRBJ2-1; 9 nucleotides align to TRBD1. Trimming removed 4 bases from V and 7 bases from J; junction bases left unmatched: 5. Germline V CDR1 and CDR2: SGHTA, FQGTGA. This CDR3 has 14 residues. The CDR3 sequence is CASSSGGQGNEQFF. The CDR3 region has the DNA TGTGCCAGCAGCTCCGGGGGACAGGGAAATGAGCAGTTCTTC.

This clone was observed a few times. This chain links TRBV12-3 or TRBV12-4 with TRBJ1-1, with no clear D. Trimming shortened V by 10 bases and J by 0 bases, and 9 bases separated the two germline ends. This CDR3 is 12 amino acids long. CDR3 loop: CATSLMNTEAFF. CDR3 bases: TGTGCCACCAGCCTAATGAACACTGAAGCTTTCTTT.

The V gene is TRBV5-1, the J gene TRBJ2-3; 10 positions agree with TRBD2. Losses at the gene ends were 4 bases for V and 5 bases for J; bases not matched to a gene: 7. The germline gives CDR1 SGHRS, CDR2 YFSETQ. The CDR3 loop spans 15 amino acids. CDR3 protein: CASSPAGGPLDTQYF. The DNA of the CDR3 is TGCGCCAGCAGCCCAGCGGGGGGGCCTTTAGATACGCAGTATTTT.

The chain couples TRBV4-3 to TRBJ1-2; D not resolved. This CDR3 spans 14 amino acids. V lost 4 bases and J lost 0, with 9 bases in between. Germline CDR1 is LGHNA and CDR2 is YSLEER. The CDR3 sequence is CASSRSTANYGYTF. CDR3 nucleotides: TGCGCCAGCAGCCGGAGCACTGCTAACTATGGCTACACCTTC.

V and J are TRBV15 and TRBJ1-2; D is ambiguous. The CDR3 is 17 amino acids. Germline V gene lookup returns CDR1 LNHNV and CDR2 YYDKDF (reference sequence). V lost 0 bases and J lost 2, with 16 bases in between. CDR3 nucleotide sequence: TGTGCCACCAGCAGAGATGTTCTAACCGCCGAGAACTATGGCTACACCTTC. Amino acid sequence: CATSRDVLTAENYGYTF.

This clone has more than one count but fewer than ten. The V gene is TRBV19, the J gene TRBJ2-7; D gene unclear. The CDR3 is 13 residues long. Germline V gene data show CDR1 as LNHDA and CDR2 as SQIVND (reference sequence). The germline V and J ends were trimmed by 3 bases and 2 bases, with 8 bases remaining between them. CDR3 sequence reads: CASSIQSPYEQYF. CDR3 DNA: TGTGCCAGTAGTATCCAATCCCCCTACGAGCAGTACTTC.

The chain couples TRBV21-1 to TRBJ2-1; the table gives TRBD1 as D, unverified against the DNA. TRBV21-1 is an annotated pseudogene. The CDR3 covers 16 residues. The CDR3 nucleotides read TGTGCCAGCAGCAAAGCATGCCGGGACAAATACAATGAGCAGTTCTTC. Its translation is CASSKACRDKYNEQFF.

This chain uses TRBV5-6 with TRBJ1-5; 7 bases are shared with TRBD1. This CDR3 has 16 residues. Germline-derived CDR1 and CDR2 are SGHDT and YYEEEE. Trimming took 0 bases from V and 4 from J; bases not matched to a gene: 7. CDR3 DNA sequence: TGTGCCAGCAGCTTGGATGGCCGCAGGGGGAATCAGCCCCAGCATTTT. Amino acids: CASSLDGRRGNQPQHF.

J is TRBJ2-3 and V is TRBV5-1, with TRBD2 matching 12 bases. Germline CDR1 SGHRS, CDR2 YFSETQ. J gave up 3 bases and V 3 bases, and 5 bases lay outside the gene matches. This CDR3 contains 16 residues. CDR3 in amino acids: CASSSGLAGSTDTQYF. CDR3 nucleotide sequence: TGCGCCAGCAGCTCGGGACTAGCGGGTTCTACAGATACGCAGTATTTT. The variable domain in full, with the rest retrieved from reference TRBV5-1 and TRBJ2-3, is KAGVTQTPRYLIKTRGQQVTLSCSPISGHRSVSWYQQTPGQGLQFLFEYFSETQRNKGNFPGRFSGRQFSNSRSEMNVSTLELGDSALYLCASSSGLAGSTDTQYFGPGTRLTVL.

This chain uses TRBV5-6 with TRBJ2-7, with a possible D match to TRBD2 (5 bases). Per germline, CDR1 SGHDT and CDR2 YYEEEE. CDR3 length: 11 residues. The CDR3 sequence: CAPHSVGEQYF. In DNA form, the CDR3 reads TGTGCACCGCATAGCGTAGGCGAGCAGTACTTC.

This chain links TRBV5-1 with TRBJ2-3, with 12 nucleotides matching TRBD1. The CDR3 sequence is 18 residues long. The V and J ends lost 4 bases and 1 base, in that order; junction bases with no gene match: 10. CDR1 and CDR2 from the germline V gene are SGHRS and YFSETQ. CDR3 DNA: TGCGCCAGCAGCCCGGGGACAGGGGGCAGGTTAGGCACAGATACGCAGTATTTT. Protein sequence: CASSPGTGGRLGTDTQYF.

The chain carries TRBV5-6 and TRBJ1-2, with 10 bases lining up with TRBD1. There are 15 residues in the CDR3. Germline assignment: CDR1 SGHDT and CDR2 YYEEEE. J was trimmed by 4 bases and V by 4 bases; bases with no gene match: 7. CDR3 amino acids: CASSIRQGAVYGYTF. CDR3 sequence (DNA): TGTGCCAGCAGCATACGACAGGGGGCAGTCTATGGCTACACCTTC.

This chain joins TRBV25-1 and TRBJ2-1; 11 bases are a match to TRBD1. Germline CDR1 and CDR2: MGHDK and SYGVNS. The CDR3 contains 15 residues. V dropped 5 bases and J dropped 8; count of bases not matched to a gene: 8. The CDR3: CASSSWTGGIDEQFF. The CDR3 DNA reads TGTGCCAGCAGTTCATGGACAGGGGGCATCGATGAGCAGTTCTTC.

The CDR3 is CASITGTVSSYEQYF. The CDR3 nucleotides read TGTGCCAGCATAACCGGGACTGTGAGCTCCTACGAGCAGTACTTC. This chain joins TRBV6-5 and TRBJ2-7, with D possibly TRBD2 on 6 matching bases. Trimming cost V 7 bases and J 0 bases, with 16 bases left between them. The germline V gene encodes CDR1 MNHEY and CDR2 SVGAGI. The CDR3 contains 15 residues.

This chain uses TRBV6-2 or TRBV6-3 with TRBJ2-7, with 8 bases that match TRBD1. The CDR3 covers 14 residues. The germline V gene encodes CDR1 MNHEY and CDR2 SVGEGT. V gave up 2 bases and J gave up 3 bases; unmatched junction bases: 3. The CDR3 spells CASSYAGTGYEQYF. As DNA, the CDR3 is TGTGCCAGCAGTTACGCCGGGACAGGCTACGAGCAGTACTTC.

The J gene is TRBJ2-1, the V gene TRBV6-5; 14 nucleotides match TRBD2. The CDR3 totals 15 residues. V lost 6 bases to trimming and J lost 8 bases; unmatched junction nucleotides: 6. The germline V gene encodes CDR1 MNHEY and CDR2 SVGAGI. The CDR3 nucleotides read TGTGCCAGCAGCCTGACTAGCGGGGGGGCCTATGAGCAGTTCTTC. It translates to CASSLTSGGAYEQFF.

This chain links TRBV4-3 with TRBJ1-2, with TRBD1 as a possible D gene (6 bases). CDR3 length equals 15 residues. CDR1 is LGHNA and CDR2 is YSLEER in the germline V gene. V lost 1 base and J 1 base, leaving 10 bases between the germline ends. CDR3 in DNA: TGCGCCAGCAGCCAAGGACCAGGGGTTAACTATGGCTACACCTTC. Its translation: CASSQGPGVNYGYTF.

The CDR3 DNA sequence: TGTGCCAGTAGTATACAGGGCTATGAGCAGTTCTTC. This translates into CASSIQGYEQFF. The chain couples TRBV19 to TRBJ2-1; a possible D gene is TRBD1 (5 bases). This CDR3 region has 12 residues. The germline gives CDR1 LNHDA, CDR2 SQIVND (reference sequence). V was trimmed by 2 bases and J by 8 bases, leaving 7 bases between them.

This chain connects TRBV15 to TRBJ2-2; no firm D call. Trimming removed 6 bases from V and 3 bases from J, with 8 bases in between. The CDR3 has 13 residues. The germline CDR1 and CDR2 sequences are LNHNV and YYDKDF (reference sequence). CDR3 loop: CATRVQYTGELFF. DNA for the CDR3: TGTGCCACCAGAGTCCAGTACACCGGGGAGCTGTTTTTT.

V is TRBV28 and J is TRBJ2-1, with 11 nucleotides matching TRBD2. V lost 3 bases and J lost 7; bases outside the gene matches: 8. The CDR3 spans 16 residues. The germline V gene has CDR1 MDHEN and CDR2 SYDVKM. The CDR3 sequence is CASSFYASGGRNEQFF. As DNA, the CDR3 is TGTGCCAGCAGTTTTTATGCTAGCGGGGGGCGGAATGAGCAGTTCTTC. The full variable domain, completed using reference TRBV28 and TRBJ2-1, is DVKVTQSSRYLVKRTGEKVFLECVQDMDHENMFWYRQDPGLGLRLIYFSYDVKMKEKGDIPEGYSVSREKKERFSLILESASTNQTSMYLCASSFYASGGRNEQFFGPGTRLTVL.

The chain combines TRBV7-3 with TRBJ2-7; D is uncertain. CDR3 length: 14 residues. CDR1 SGHTA and CDR2 FQGTGA come from the germline V gene. V was clipped by 2 bases and J by 0 bases, with 8 bases between them. CDR3 sequence reads: CASSLRPDSYEQYF. DNA of the CDR3: TGTGCCAGCAGCTTACGCCCAGACTCCTACGAGCAGTACTTC. The full variable domain, completed using reference TRBV7-3 and TRBJ2-7, is GAGVSQTPSNKVTEKGKYVELRCDPISGHTALYWYRQSLGQGPEFLIYFQGTGAADDSGLPNDRFFAVRPEGSVSTLKIQRTERGDSAVYLCASSLRPDSYEQYFGPGTRLTVT.

This sequence joins TRBV11-3 and TRBJ2-3; weak D call: TRBD2 (7 bases). Trimming took off 6 bases at V and 2 bases at J, with 12 bases between the two ends. The CDR3 loop spans 14 amino acids. The germline gives CDR1 SGHNT, CDR2 YENEEA. CDR3 nucleotides: TGTGCCAGCAGTCAAGGGGGGGACACAGATACGCAGTATTTT. This sequence encodes CASSQGGDTDTQYF.